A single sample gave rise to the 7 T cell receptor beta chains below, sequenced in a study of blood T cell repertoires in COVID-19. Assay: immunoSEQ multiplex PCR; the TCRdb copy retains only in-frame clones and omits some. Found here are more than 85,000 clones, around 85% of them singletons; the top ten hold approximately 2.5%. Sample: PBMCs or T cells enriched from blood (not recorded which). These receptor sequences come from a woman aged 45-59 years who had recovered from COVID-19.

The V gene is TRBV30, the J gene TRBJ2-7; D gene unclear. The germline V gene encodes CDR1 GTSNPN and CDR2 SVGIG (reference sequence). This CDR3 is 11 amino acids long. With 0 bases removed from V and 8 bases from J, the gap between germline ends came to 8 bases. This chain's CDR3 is CAWSVQIQQYF. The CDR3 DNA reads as TGTGCCTGGAGTGTACAGATACAGCAGTACTTC. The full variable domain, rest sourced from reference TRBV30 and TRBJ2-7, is SQTIHQWPATLVQPVGSPLSLECTVEGTSNPNLYWYRQAAGRGLQLLFYSVGIGQISSEVPQNLSASRPQDRQFILSSKKLLLSDSGFYLCAWSVQIQQYFGPGTRLTVT.

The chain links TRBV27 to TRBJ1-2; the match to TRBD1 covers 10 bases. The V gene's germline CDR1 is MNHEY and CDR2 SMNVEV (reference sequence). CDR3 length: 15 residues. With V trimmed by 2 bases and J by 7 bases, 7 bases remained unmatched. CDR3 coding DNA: TGTGCCAGCAGTTTAGCCTCCGGGACAGGGGCTGGCTACACCTTC. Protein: CASSLASGTGAGYTF.

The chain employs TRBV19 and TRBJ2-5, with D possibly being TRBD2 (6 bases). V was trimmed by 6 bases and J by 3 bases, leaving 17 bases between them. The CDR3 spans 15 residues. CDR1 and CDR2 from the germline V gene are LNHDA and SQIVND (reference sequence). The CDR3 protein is CASRAPAGTEETQYF. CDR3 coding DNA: TGTGCCAGTAGGGCCCCGGCGGGAACTGAAGAGACCCAGTACTTC. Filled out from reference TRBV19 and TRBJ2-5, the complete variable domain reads DGGITQSPKYLFRKEGQNVTLSCEQNLNHDAMYWYRQDPGQGLRLIYYSQIVNDFQKGDIAEGYSVSREKKESFPLTVTSAQKNPTAFYLCASRAPAGTEETQYFGPGTRLLVL.

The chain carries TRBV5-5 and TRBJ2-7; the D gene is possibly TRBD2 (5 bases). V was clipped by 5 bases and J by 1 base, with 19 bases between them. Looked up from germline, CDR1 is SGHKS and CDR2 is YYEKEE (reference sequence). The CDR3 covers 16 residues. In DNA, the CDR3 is TGTGCCAGCAGACGCGGCGCGGGTAGCGCATCCTACGAGCAGTACTTC. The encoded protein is CASRRGAGSASYEQYF.

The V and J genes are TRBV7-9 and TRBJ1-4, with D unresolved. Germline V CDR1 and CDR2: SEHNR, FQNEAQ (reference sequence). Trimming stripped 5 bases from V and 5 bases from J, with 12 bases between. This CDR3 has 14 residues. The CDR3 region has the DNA TGTGCCAGCAGCCGTCTGGCGGGGAATGAAAAACTGTTTTTT. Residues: CASSRLAGNEKLFF. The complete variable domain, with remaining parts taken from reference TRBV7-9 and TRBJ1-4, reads DTGVSQNPRHKITKRGQNVTFRCDPISEHNRLYWYRQTLGQGPEFLTYFQNEAQLEKSRLLSDRFSAERPKGSFSTLEIQRTEQGDSAMYLCASSRLAGNEKLFFGSGTQLSVL.

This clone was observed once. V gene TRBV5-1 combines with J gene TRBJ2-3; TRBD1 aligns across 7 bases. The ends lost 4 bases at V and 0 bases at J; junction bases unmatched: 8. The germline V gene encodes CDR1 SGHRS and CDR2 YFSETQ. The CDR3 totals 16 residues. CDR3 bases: TGCGCCAGCAGCCCGGCCCGACAGGGAAGCACAGATACGCAGTATTTT. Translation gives CASSPARQGSTDTQYF.

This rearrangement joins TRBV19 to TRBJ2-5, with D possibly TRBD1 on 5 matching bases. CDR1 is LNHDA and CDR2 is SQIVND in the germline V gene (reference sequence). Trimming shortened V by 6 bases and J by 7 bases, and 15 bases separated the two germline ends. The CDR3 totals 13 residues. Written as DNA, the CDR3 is TGTGCCAGTAGCGAAACCCAACAGGCGACCCAGTACTTC. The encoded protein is CASSETQQATQYF.